This T cell receptor beta chain was recorded in a study of blood T cells in healthy people across ages. Germline CDR1 is MGHRA and CDR2 is YSYEKL. CDR3 length: 15 residues. Deletions cut 0 bases from V and 4 bases from J, with 11 bases between. Sample-barcoded 5' priming and a J-beta primer mix drove a second PCR of 7 to 11 cycles. TCRdb re-analysed the 5' RACE reads in MiXCR, keeping a single row per CDR3 protein. The sample records approximately 800,000 distinct CDR3 sequences, less than 60% being singletons. Every donor gave approximately 10 milliliters of peripheral blood. The clonotype comes from a man aged 80 or over in good health. The V call is TRBV4-1, the J call TRBJ2-3; TRBD1 might be the D (5 bases). The sequencing sample was made of blood. Written as DNA, the CDR3 is TGCGCCAGCAGCCAAGAGTGGGGCCTAGCAGATACGCAGTATTTT. This encodes CASSQEWGLADTQYF.